The rows below give T cell receptor beta chains drawn from one sample of a study of siplizumab effects on memory and regulatory T cells. Clones were read by immunoSEQ multiplex PCR, and TCRdb kept only the in-frame ones, dropping some. The top ten clones hold about 3.8% of a sample with over 50,000 clones, 70% to 90% of them seen once. Sequencing used memory CD4+ T cells sorted from blood. Source of these receptors: a human donor in good health. Each CDR3 is given with its conserved first and last residue. Clone sizes are given selectively: once, few, many, or a class where the clone is expanded.

J | V | length | size | CDR3
TRBJ1-4 | TRBV19 | 15 | few | CASSLLTGAGEKLFF
TRBJ2-1 | TRBV5-5 | 14 | NA | CASSVLQLGYEQFF
TRBJ1-2 | TRBV10-3 | 14 | NA | CAISATSQDYGYTF
TRBJ1-5 | TRBV30 | 14 | few | CAWATGGAFQPQHF
TRBJ2-7 | TRBV5-8 | 14 | once | CASSKSTGSDEQYF
TRBJ2-6 | TRBV5-4 | 16 | few | CASSVPRQSRANVLTF
TRBJ1-1 | TRBV6-1 | 13 | once | CASSLQGYTEAFF
TRBJ2-2 | TRBV6-1 | 15 | NA | CASRREGSGTGELFF
TRBJ2-7 | TRBV27 | 13 | NA | CASSWGQGYEQYF
TRBJ1-2 | TRBV9 | 17 | NA | CAGRNWTGFSRYRGYTF
TRBJ2-7 | TRBV6-5 | 13 | NA | CASSYSTTYEQYF
TRBJ2-5 | TRBV19 | 15 | NA | CASSVYRSEQETQYF
TRBJ1-3 | TRBV7-8 | 13 | NA | CASSSDGLNTIYF
TRBJ1-1 | TRBV5-1 | 14 | NA | CASSNRSANTEAFF